This T cell receptor (beta chain) was identified during a study of cytomegalovirus exposure and HLA in healthy donors. Points from the study as a whole: Near-uniform donor sequencing depth was presumed by presence/absence analyses.

PCR involved 60 Vbeta and 13 Jbeta primers. TCRdb keeps only in-frame clones here, not all; method: immunoSEQ multiplex PCR. The sample table sets out 150,000 or so clones. For this clone: The antigen is unknown.

Per the germline V gene, CDR1 is SGDLS and CDR2 is YYNGEE. The CDR3 has 14 amino acids. Material for sequencing was PBMCs. The origin of this receptor is a woman aged 45-59 years in good health and CMV-seronegative. The rearrangement links TRBV9 to TRBJ2-5; TRBD1 aligns across 7 bases. The J call is doubtful: the DNA matches TRBJ2-7 better. CDR3: CASSAGTALYEQYF. The CDR3 region has the DNA TGTGCCAGCAGCGCCGGGACAGCTCTCTACGAGCAGTACTTC.